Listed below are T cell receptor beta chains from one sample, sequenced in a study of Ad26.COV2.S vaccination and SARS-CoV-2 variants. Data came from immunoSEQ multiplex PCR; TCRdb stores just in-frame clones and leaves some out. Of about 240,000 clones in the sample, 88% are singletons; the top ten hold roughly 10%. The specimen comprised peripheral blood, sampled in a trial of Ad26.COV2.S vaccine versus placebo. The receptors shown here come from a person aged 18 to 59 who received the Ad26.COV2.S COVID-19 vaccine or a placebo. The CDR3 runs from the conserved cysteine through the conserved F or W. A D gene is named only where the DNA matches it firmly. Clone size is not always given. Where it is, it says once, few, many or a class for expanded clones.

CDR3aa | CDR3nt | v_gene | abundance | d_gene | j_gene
CASSSRSQGCTEAFF | TGTGCCAGCAGCTCCCGAAGTCAGGGTTGCACTGAAGCTTTCTTT | TRBV27 | - | - | TRBJ1-1
CASSPPWEASEQFF | TGTGCCAGCTCACCACCTTGGGAGGCGAGTGAGCAGTTCTTC | TRBV18 | - | - | TRBJ2-1
CASSDVAGGQDTQYF | TGTGCCAGCAGTGACGTAGCGGGAGGCCAAGATACGCAGTATTTT | TRBV6-4 | - | TRBD2 | TRBJ2-3
CAWSEDRGLYEQYF | TGTGCCTGGAGCGAGGACAGGGGATTGTACGAGCAGTACTTC | TRBV30 | - | TRBD1 | TRBJ2-7
CASSLNQGLSYEQYF | TGTGCCAGCAGCTTGAACCAGGGGTTATCATACGAGCAGTACTTC | TRBV5-8 | few | - | TRBJ2-7
CASSIRSVGQGLQETQYF | TGTGCCAGTAGTATACGATCGGTTGGACAGGGCCTCCAAGAGACCCAGTACTTC | TRBV19 | - | TRBD1 | TRBJ2-5
CASSWGNSYEQYF | TGTGCCAGCAGTTGGGGCAACTCCTACGAGCAGTACTTC | TRBV7-9 | - | - | TRBJ2-7
CASSVGLAGEWYF | TGTGCCAGCAGCGTGGGACTAGCGGGAGAGTGGTACTTC | TRBV7-2 | - | TRBD2 | TRBJ2-7
CASSQDKAGGQDTQYF | TGTGCCAGCAGCCAAGACAAAGCGGGGGGACAAGATACGCAGTATTTT | TRBV4-2 | - | TRBD2 | TRBJ2-3
CARSSSTRRSYEQYF | TGTGCCAGAAGCTCGTCGACCAGGCGGTCCTACGAGCAGTACTTC | TRBV5-3 | - | - | TRBJ2-7
CASSKSRNQYNSPLHF | TGTGCCAGCTCCAAAAGCAGGAACCAATATAATTCACCCCTCCACTTT | TRBV18 | - | - | TRBJ1-6